This entry concerns a single TCR beta chain. The data were produced by immunoSEQ multiplex PCR, yet TCRdb's version contains in-frame clones alone and is incomplete. Of roughly 93,000 clones listed, about 88% are singletons. This sample was included in a study of blood T cell repertoires in COVID-19. The CDR3 covers 15 residues. From germline, CDR1 is SGHDT and CDR2 YYEEEE. Trimming cost V 4 bases and J 1 base, with 11 bases left between them. The TCR was taken from a man aged 45 to 65 with acute or convalescent COVID-19. The V call is TRBV5-6, the J call TRBJ1-4; TRBD1 is a possible D gene (5 bases). The specimen sequenced was peripheral blood. The CDR3 coding sequence is TGTGCCAGCAGCGTGGCCCAGGGAACTAATGAAAAACTGTTTTTT. Translation: CASSVAQGTNEKLFF. Full variable domain (remainder filled in from reference TRBV5-6 and TRBJ1-4): DAGVTQSPTHLIKTRGQQVTLRCSPKSGHDTVSWYQQALGQGPQFIFQYYEEEERQRGNFPDRFSGHQFPNYSSELNVNALLLGDSALYLCASSVAQGTNEKLFFGSGTQLSVL.